This TCR beta chain was identified in a study of cytomegalovirus exposure and HLA in healthy donors. Overall study: Earlier, 110 million or so unique TCR beta sequences were recovered from roughly 180 million T cells by an analysis.

The study, taken as a whole, reports: Several V segments, TRBV6-2 and TRBV6-3 among them, could not be told apart and were dropped.

Likely unrecorded immune exposures existed in these nominally healthy donors. Regarding this clone: Its antigen is as yet unknown.

This CDR3 region has 10 residues. Germline CDR1 and CDR2: MDHEN and SYDVKM. Trimming took 5 bases from V and 12 from J; bases not matched to a gene: 1. PCR used 60 Vbeta primers and 13 Jbeta primers. Original analysis: As a later analysis found, there were 78 million or so unique TCR beta chains, of which roughly 11 million were shared. The method was immunoSEQ multiplex PCR; TCRdb's version includes in-frame clones alone and lacks a portion of them. The DNA was the basis for D and trimming; V, J and clone size are from that table. Of about 120,000 clones in the sample, approximately 81% are singletons; the top ten hold about 3.8%.

This TCR was sampled from a woman aged 25 to 45 in good health and CMV-seronegative. The chain links TRBV28 to TRBJ2-1, with 7 bases identical to TRBD2. Sequences were obtained from PBMCs. CDR3 in DNA: TGTGCCAGCAGTAGCGGGACGCAGTTCTTC. Translated: CASSSGTQFF.